These 16 T cell receptor beta chains were all obtained from the same sample, sequenced in a study of T-cell reconstitution after alpha-beta-depleted transplantation in children. Researchers prepared the TCRbeta library using unique molecular identifiers, the study reports. TCRdb re-called the PCR reads through MiXCR, storing one row per CDR3 protein. Of about 610,000 distinct CDR3 sequences listed, 10% to 13% were seen once; the top ten hold around 4%. Here the sequenced sample was PBMCs from the stem cell graft donor, taken from the stem cell graft. Receptor source: a human donor who donated a stem cell graft to a child with acute myeloid leukemia.

The chain joins TRBV12-3 or TRBV12-4 to TRBJ2-7, with a tentative D call TRBD2 (7 bases). This CDR3 spans 14 amino acids. Trimming stripped 6 bases from V and 2 bases from J, with 14 bases between. CDR3 nucleotide sequence: TGTGCCAGCAGGCGGGGGCTGGGGCCCTACGAGCAGTACTTC. Its translation is CASRRGLGPYEQYF.

This clonotype was found many times. This chain uses TRBV29-1 with TRBJ2-7, with 8 positions matching TRBD1. Germline V gene sequence: CDR1 SQVTM, CDR2 ANQGSEA. The CDR3 totals 14 residues. Trimming at V came to 6 bases and at J to 1 base, leaving 8 bases not matched to a gene. The DNA for the CDR3 is TGCAGCGTCGCAGGCCGGGACAGGTCCTACGAGCAGTACTTC. Translating it yields CSVAGRDRSYEQYF.

This clonotype has only a few counts. J is TRBJ2-5 and V is TRBV12-3 or TRBV12-4, with TRBD2 identical over 10 bases. The CDR3 runs to 15 residues. V lost 6 bases and J lost 11; bases outside the gene matches: 15. The CDR3 DNA follows: TGTGCCAGCAGCCAAAGGACTAGCGGCACCTTGGTTCAGTACTTC. It yields the protein CASSQRTSGTLVQYF.

This clonotype has just a few counts. The chain carries TRBV10-3 and TRBJ1-2, with TRBD1 matching 9 bases. This CDR3 contains 15 residues. CDR1 is ENHRY, CDR2 SYGVKD, per germline. V lost 5 bases and J lost 8; bases outside the gene matches: 12. CDR3 sequence: CAISSSGTGTRGYTF. DNA of the CDR3: TGTGCCATCAGTTCCTCCGGGACAGGGACTCGCGGCTACACCTTC.

Ten or more counts support this clonotype. The CDR3, as DNA: TGCGCCAGCACGAAGACAAGTTCGAACACTGAAGCTTTCTTT. It codes for CASTKTSSNTEAFF. This chain links TRBV5-1 with TRBJ1-1; D remains ambiguous. The CDR3 has 14 amino acids. Looked up from germline, CDR1 is SGHRS and CDR2 is YFSETQ. Trimming removed 6 bases at V and 1 base at J, with 13 bases between.

V is TRBV5-1 and J is TRBJ1-1, with D possibly being TRBD1 (6 bases). The CDR3 runs to 15 residues. CDR1 is SGHRS, CDR2 YFSETQ, per germline. The V end was cut by 0 bases, the J end by 5 bases, with 14 bases between. The CDR3: CASSLDGTPQTEAFF. CDR3 DNA sequence: TGCGCCAGCAGCTTGGACGGGACACCACAAACTGAAGCTTTCTTT.

This clonotype has a count of ten or more. The gene calls are TRBV29-1 and TRBJ2-1, with 10 bases lining up with TRBD2. This CDR3 has 13 amino acids. Germline CDR1 and CDR2: SQVTM and ANQGSEA. Trimming at V came to 7 bases and at J to 9 bases, leaving 9 bases not matched to a gene. For the CDR3, the DNA is TGCAGCGCGGGAAGCGGGAGGGATGTTGAGCAGTTCTTC. This codes for CSAGSGRDVEQFF.

This chain connects TRBV28 to TRBJ2-7; TRBD2 matches 7 bases. The CDR3 extends over 13 amino acids. The junction had 8 bases not matched to a gene; V was cut back by 7 bases and J by 5 bases. Germline V lookup: CDR1 MDHEN, CDR2 SYDVKM. The chain's CDR3 is CASNGGIDHEQYF. DNA of the CDR3: TGTGCCAGCAACGGGGGGATTGACCACGAGCAGTACTTC.

This clonotype was observed a few times. The chain links TRBV6-5 to TRBJ2-3; D is unclear. V lost 4 bases to trimming and J lost 1 base, with 18 bases between them. The CDR3 is made up of 17 amino acids. The germline V gene encodes CDR1 MNHEY and CDR2 SVGAGI. The CDR3 coding sequence is TGTGCCAGCAGTTCTGCTAGTGGGTCGTGGGGCACAGATACGCAGTATTTT. This gives the protein CASSSASGSWGTDTQYF.

This clonotype was counted only a few times. V and J are TRBV11-2 and TRBJ2-1; 14 bases are shared with TRBD2. The CDR3 sequence is 18 residues long. After removal of 5 bases from V and 5 bases from J, the junction contained 11 bases not matched to a gene. Germline V CDR1 and CDR2: SGHAT, FQNNGV. This chain's CDR3 is CASSGGLAGARFNNEQFF. Written as DNA, the CDR3 is TGTGCCAGCAGCGGGGGACTAGCGGGAGCCCGCTTTAACAATGAGCAGTTCTTC.

V gene TRBV18 combines with J gene TRBJ1-1; D gene unclear. Looked up from germline, CDR1 is KGHSH and CDR2 is LQKENI. V was trimmed by 1 base and J by 4 bases, leaving 10 bases between them. The CDR3 length is 14 residues. This CDR3 is CASSPLGSTTEAFF. CDR3 in DNA: TGTGCCAGCTCACCACTGGGTTCTACCACTGAAGCTTTCTTT.

Comments on this clonotype: Germline is not matched at one junction end, which may reflect a read error. The genes are TRBV20-1 and TRBJ2-1; 16 positions match TRBD2. The CDR3 consists of 17 residues. The germline CDR1 and CDR2 sequences are DFQATT and SNEGSKA (reference sequence). CDR3 bases: TGCTGTGCTAGGGGGACTAGCGGGAGGGTTAATTCGAATGAGCAGTTCTTC. Translated: CCARGTSGRVNSNEQFF.

CDR3 bases: TGCAGCGGTGGTACACAGGGCGCAACTAATGAAAAACTGTTTTTT. This translates into CSGGTQGATNEKLFF. The rearrangement joins TRBV29-1 to TRBJ1-4; D perhaps matches TRBD1 (6 bases). Germline V gene sequence: CDR1 SQVTM, CDR2 ANQGSEA. The CDR3 runs 15 residues. V lost 7 bases, J lost 0 bases, and 15 bases lay in between.

With regard to this clonotype: This clone may be a read error of a much larger clone one base away. The CDR3 region is CASSRDTNTEAFF. The CDR3 DNA follows: TGTGCCAGCAGCCGGGACACGAACACTGAAGCTTTCTTT. This chain connects TRBV5-6 to TRBJ1-1, with a tentative D call TRBD1 (6 bases). This CDR3 has 13 residues. Germline V gives CDR1 SGHDT, CDR2 YYEEEE. The V and J ends lost 4 bases and 1 base respectively, with 8 bases between them. Full variable domain (remainder filled in from reference TRBV5-6 and TRBJ1-1): DAGVTQSPTHLIKTRGQQVTLRCSPKSGHDTVSWYQQALGQGPQFIFQYYEEEERQRGNFPDRFSGHQFPNYSSELNVNALLLGDSALYLCASSRDTNTEAFFGQGTRLTVV.

Only a few counts were recorded for this clonotype. V usage is TRBV7-2 and J usage is TRBJ1-3; no clear D gene. The CDR3 loop spans 14 amino acids. The ends were cut back, 5 bases at V and 3 bases at J, with 11 bases in the middle. CDR1 SGHTA and CDR2 FQGNSA come from the germline V gene. The DNA of the CDR3 is TGTGCCAGCAGCCCCGCGGGATATGGAAACACCATATATTTT. Protein product: CASSPAGYGNTIYF.

This clonotype was observed many times. The J gene is TRBJ2-1, the V gene TRBV6-1; 9 nucleotides match TRBD2. Trimming at V came to 5 bases and at J to 7 bases, leaving 12 bases not matched to a gene. This CDR3 spans 16 amino acids. Germline assignment: CDR1 MNHNS and CDR2 SASEGT. Here the CDR3 reads CASSQGRLAERNEQFF. DNA for the CDR3: TGTGCCAGCAGTCAAGGGAGACTAGCGGAGCGGAATGAGCAGTTCTTC.